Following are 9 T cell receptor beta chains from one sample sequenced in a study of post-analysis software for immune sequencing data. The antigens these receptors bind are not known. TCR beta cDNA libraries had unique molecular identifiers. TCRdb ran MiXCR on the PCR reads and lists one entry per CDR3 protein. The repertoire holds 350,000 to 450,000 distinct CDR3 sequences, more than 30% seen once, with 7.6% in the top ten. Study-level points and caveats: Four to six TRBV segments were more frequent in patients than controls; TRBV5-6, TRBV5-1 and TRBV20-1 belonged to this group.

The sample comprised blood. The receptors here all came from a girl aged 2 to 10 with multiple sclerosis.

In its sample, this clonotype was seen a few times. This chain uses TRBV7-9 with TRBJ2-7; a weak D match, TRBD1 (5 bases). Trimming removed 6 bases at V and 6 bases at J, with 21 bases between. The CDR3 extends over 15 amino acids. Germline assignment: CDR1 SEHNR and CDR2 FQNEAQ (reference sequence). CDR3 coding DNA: TGTGCCAGCAGTTCTTCCGGACACGTCGGTTCCGAGCAGTACTTC. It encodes CASSSSGHVGSEQYF.

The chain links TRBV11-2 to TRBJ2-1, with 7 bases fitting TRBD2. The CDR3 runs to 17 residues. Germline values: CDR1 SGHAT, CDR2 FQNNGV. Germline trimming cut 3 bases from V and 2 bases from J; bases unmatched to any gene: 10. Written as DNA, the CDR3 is TGTGCCAGCAGCTTGGGGCTCGGCGGGAGTGCCTACAATGAGCAGTTCTTC. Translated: CASSLGLGGSAYNEQFF.

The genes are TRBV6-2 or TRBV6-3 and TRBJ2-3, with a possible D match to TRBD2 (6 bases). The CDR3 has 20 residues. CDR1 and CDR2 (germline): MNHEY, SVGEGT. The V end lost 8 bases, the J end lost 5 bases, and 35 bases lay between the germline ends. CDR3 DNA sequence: TGTGCCAGCCATCTTGACCTGAACTTATTCCCCGGAGGGGCACAAGATACGCAGTATTTT. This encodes CASHLDLNLFPGGAQDTQYF.

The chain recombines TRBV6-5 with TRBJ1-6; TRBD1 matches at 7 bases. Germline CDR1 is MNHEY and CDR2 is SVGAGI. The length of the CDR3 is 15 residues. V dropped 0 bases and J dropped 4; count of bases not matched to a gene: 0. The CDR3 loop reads CASSYSTGYNSPLHF. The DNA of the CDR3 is TGTGCCAGCAGTTACTCGACAGGGTATAATTCACCCCTCCACTTT.

For the CDR3, the DNA is TGTGCCAGCAGTACAGGGTTTAGCACAGATACGCAGTATTTT. Translating it yields CASSTGFSTDTQYF. This rearrangement joins TRBV12-3 or TRBV12-4 to TRBJ2-3; tentative D call: TRBD1 (6 bases). V was cut by 5 bases and J by 0 bases, with 9 bases left in between. The CDR3 length is 14 residues.

For the CDR3, the DNA is TGTGCCAGCAGCTTTGGTTCTAGCGGGGGGGCCGAAGAGACCCAGTACTTC. Encoded protein: CASSFGSSGGAEETQYF. The chain links TRBV7-2 to TRBJ2-5; the match to TRBD2 covers 12 bases. V trimming: 3 bases; J trimming: 3 bases; junction bases outside the gene matches: 8. Germline CDR1 is SGHTA and CDR2 is FQGNSA. The CDR3 length is 17 residues.

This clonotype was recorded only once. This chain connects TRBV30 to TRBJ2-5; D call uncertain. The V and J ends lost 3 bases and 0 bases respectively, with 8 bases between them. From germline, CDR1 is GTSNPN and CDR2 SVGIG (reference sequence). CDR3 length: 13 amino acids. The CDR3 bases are TGTGCCTGGAGCGCCTTGTACCAAGAGACCCAGTACTTC. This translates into CAWSALYQETQYF.

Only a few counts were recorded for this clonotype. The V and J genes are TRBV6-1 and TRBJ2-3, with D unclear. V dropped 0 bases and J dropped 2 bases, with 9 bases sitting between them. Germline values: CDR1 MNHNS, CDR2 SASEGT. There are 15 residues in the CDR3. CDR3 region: CASSEAWRYTDTQYF. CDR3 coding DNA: TGTGCCAGCAGTGAAGCCTGGCGGTACACAGATACGCAGTATTTT.

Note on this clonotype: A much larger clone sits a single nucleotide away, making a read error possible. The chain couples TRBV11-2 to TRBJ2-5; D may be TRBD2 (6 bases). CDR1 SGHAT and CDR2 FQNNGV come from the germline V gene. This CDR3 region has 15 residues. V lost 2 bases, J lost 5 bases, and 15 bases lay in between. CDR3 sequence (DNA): TGTGCCAGCAGCTTAACACGGGGAGGTAGGGAGACCCAGTACTTC. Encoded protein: CASSLTRGGRETQYF.